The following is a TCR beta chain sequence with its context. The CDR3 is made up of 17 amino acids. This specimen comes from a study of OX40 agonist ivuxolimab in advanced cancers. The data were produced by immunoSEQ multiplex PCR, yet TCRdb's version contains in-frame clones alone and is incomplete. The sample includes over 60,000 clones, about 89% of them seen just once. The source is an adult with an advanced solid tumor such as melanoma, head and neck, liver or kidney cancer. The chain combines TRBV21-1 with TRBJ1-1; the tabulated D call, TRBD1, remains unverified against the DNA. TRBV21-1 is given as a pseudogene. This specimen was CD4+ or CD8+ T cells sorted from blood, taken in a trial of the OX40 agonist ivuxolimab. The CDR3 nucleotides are TGTGCCAGCAGCAAAGCGGCAGGGGGCTATGGGTTCGCTGAAGCTTTCTTT. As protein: CASSKAAGGYGFAEAFF.